The present T cell receptor beta chain was sequenced within a study of shared clonotypes between healthy human individuals. Healthy adults negative for HIV, lacking recent acute infections or vaccinations, served as donors. Adults of Caucasian background living in Nashville, Tennessee made up all donors. At the deep level, the assay was run. The table came from immunoSEQ multiplex PCR; TCRdb's copy has only in-frame clones and leaves some out. The top ten clones hold around 12% of a sample with roughly 510,000 clones, roughly 79% of them seen once. Between the trimmed V and J ends, which lost 4 bases and 4 bases, there was a span of 18 bases. This CDR3 has 16 amino acids. Germline V gene data show CDR1 as SGHNT and CDR2 as YYREEE (reference sequence).

The sample comprised PBMCs. The chain joins TRBV5-4 to TRBJ2-1; D unclear. The source is a woman between 40 and 50 years old in good health. Some clones in this sample may be carry-over from other donors' samples. The CDR3 region has the DNA TGTGCCAGCAGCCCTCCCCTCGGTTCTTTGTACAATGAGCAGTTCTTC. It translates to CASSPPLGSLYNEQFF.